Included here is one TCR beta chain sequence, with context. Its antigen is currently unknown. The libraries were made with immunoSEQ version 4 in survey mode. The data were produced by immunoSEQ multiplex PCR, yet TCRdb's version contains in-frame clones alone and is incomplete. This sample has 25,000 to 30,000 clones, with roughly four fifths found just once. These data come from a study of persistence of HIV-infected CD4 T cells. Background on the study: Donors had been on suppressive ART for a median of approximately eight years. Study findings and constraints: CMV- and Gag-responding cells had lower TCRbeta richness than CD3/CD28-responding cells.

The V gene's germline CDR1 is MNHEY and CDR2 SVGEGT. This CDR3 has 16 residues. The V segment lost 5 bases and the J segment 0 bases; nucleotides outside the gene matches: 6. Stimulation used approximately 10 ug/mL lysate from CMV-infected fibroblasts. Sorted nonresponding memory CD4+ T cells were CD40L-negative, CD69-negative, CD45RO-high. Adults with HIV-1 started suppressive ART while chronically infected. The chain employs TRBV6-2 or TRBV6-3 and TRBJ1-3, with 8 positions matching TRBD1. This TCR was sampled from an adult man with HIV who was CMV-seropositive. The sample was CD4+ T cells sorted from PBMCs after 18-hour stimulation, taken from a patient who received antiretroviral therapy. CDR3 region: CASSRGQENSGNTIYF. The CDR3 coding sequence is TGTGCCAGCAGTCGGGGACAGGAGAACTCTGGAAACACCATATATTTT.